The 7 T cell receptor beta chains presented below share a single source sample, sequenced in a study of blood T cell repertoires in COVID-19. This table comes from immunoSEQ multiplex PCR, and its TCRdb copy is limited to in-frame clones, with some not included. This table has some 87,000 clones, over 70% appearing once. Sequences were obtained from peripheral blood. Receptors were obtained from a man aged 80 or over with active or convalescent COVID-19.

The rearrangement links TRBV30 to TRBJ1-1; tentative D call: TRBD1 (6 bases). Trimming stripped 0 bases from V and 11 bases from J, with 16 bases between. The length of the CDR3 is 13 residues. Germline V gene lookup returns CDR1 GTSNPN and CDR2 SVGIG (reference sequence). CDR3 residues: CAWSVPGGVGAFF. CDR3 DNA: TGTGCCTGGAGTGTTCCGGGGGGCGTTGGGGCTTTCTTT. Based on the CDR3 plus reference TRBV30 and TRBJ1-1, the full variable domain is SQTIHQWPATLVQPVGSPLSLECTVEGTSNPNLYWYRQAAGRGLQLLFYSVGIGQISSEVPQNLSASRPQDRQFILSSKKLLLSDSGFYLCAWSVPGGVGAFFGQGTRLTVV.

This chain uses TRBV19 with TRBJ2-3, with TRBD1 matching over 7 bases. This CDR3 has 16 amino acids. The J segment lost 1 base and the V segment lost 2 bases, leaving 6 bases of the junction unmatched. CDR1 LNHDA and CDR2 SQIVND come from the germline V gene (reference sequence). Here the CDR3 reads CASSIIWDSRTDTQYF. The DNA for the CDR3 is TGTGCCAGTAGTATAATATGGGACAGCCGCACAGATACGCAGTATTTT.

The chain has TRBV3-1 (or the pseudogene TRBV3-2) and TRBJ1-3, with TRBD1 identical over 7 bases. There are 15 residues in the CDR3. Germline V gene sequence: CDR1 LGHDT, CDR2 YNNKEL (reference sequence). V lost 4 bases and J lost 3; bases outside the gene matches: 6. This chain's CDR3 is CASSPETGYGNTIYF. CDR3 coding DNA: TGTGCCAGCAGCCCCGAGACAGGGTATGGAAACACCATATATTTT.

The V and J genes are TRBV27 and TRBJ2-6, with 7 bases identical to TRBD1. The V gene's germline CDR1 is MNHEY and CDR2 SMNVEV (reference sequence). Losses at the gene ends were 6 bases for V and 1 base for J; bases not matched to a gene: 6. The CDR3 has 16 amino acids. This chain's CDR3 is CASRPTGMSGANVLTF. The DNA of the CDR3 is TGTGCCAGCAGGCCGACAGGGATGTCTGGGGCCAACGTCCTGACTTTC.

This clone was detected ten times or more. This rearrangement joins TRBV7-3 to TRBJ2-6, with TRBD1 matching 9 bases. The CDR3 contains 20 residues. Germline V gene lookup returns CDR1 SGHTA and CDR2 FQGTGA. V lost 7 bases, J lost 0 bases, and 16 bases stayed unmatched. CDR3 coding DNA: TGTGCCAGCATGAGGGGGTACCTGGGGACAGGGTTCTCTGGGGCCAACGTCCTGACTTTC. Amino acid sequence: CASMRGYLGTGFSGANVLTF. The whole variable domain, remainder taken from reference TRBV7-3 and TRBJ2-6, is GAGVSQTPSNKVTEKGKYVELRCDPISGHTALYWYRQSLGQGPEFLIYFQGTGAADDSGLPNDRFFAVRPEGSVSTLKIQRTERGDSAVYLCASMRGYLGTGFSGANVLTFGAGSRLTVL.

The J gene is TRBJ2-3, the V gene TRBV11-2; D might be TRBD2 (7 bases). The CDR3 has 17 residues. Per germline, CDR1 SGHAT and CDR2 FQNNGV. V was trimmed by 5 bases and J by 2 bases, leaving 20 bases between them. The CDR3 DNA is TGTGCCAGCAGCCCCGGGGGCGTGCGGGAGATCACAGATACGCAGTATTTT. This encodes CASSPGGVREITDTQYF.

The chain is built from TRBV7-2 and TRBJ2-4; 7 bases align to TRBD1. Germline V lookup: CDR1 SGHTA, CDR2 FQGNSA. After removal of 8 bases from V and 0 bases from J, the junction contained 7 bases not matched to a gene. This CDR3 has 15 residues. DNA for the CDR3: TGTGCCAGCGCCGACAGGGATTCAGCCAAAAACATTCAGTACTTC. Protein product: CASADRDSAKNIQYF.